These T cell receptor beta chains were read from a single sample in a study of cytomegalovirus exposure and HLA in healthy donors. Clones were sequenced by immunoSEQ multiplex PCR, and TCRdb holds only the in-frame ones, with some missing. Of 150,000 to 200,000 clones listed, 75% to 80% are singletons. The sample was PBMCs. The receptors stem from a man in his forties or fifties in good health and CMV-seropositive. Both conserved end residues are part of each CDR3. The D gene is left open where the match is weak. A clone size is listed for some rows: how often the clone was seen (once, few, many), or a class if it is expanded.

clone_size,j_call,d_call,v_call,cdr3_nt,cdr3_aa
-,TRBJ2-5,-,TRBV28,TGTGCCAGCAGTTTAGATACAGGGTCTAGAGAGACCCAGTACTTC,CASSLDTGSRETQYF
-,TRBJ2-5,-,TRBV5-4,TGTGCCAGCAGCTTATTACAGGGTCGTGAGACCCAGTACTTC,CASSLLQGRETQYF
-,TRBJ1-2,TRBD1,TRBV19,TGTGCCAGTAGCTACCGCGGACAGGGGGATTACTATGGCTACACCTTC,CASSYRGQGDYYGYTF
-,TRBJ2-1,-,TRBV12-5,TGTGCTAGTGGTTCGCCGACTAGAAATGAGCAGTTCTTC,CASGSPTRNEQFF
-,TRBJ1-4,TRBD1,TRBV2,TGTGCCAGCAGAGACGGGACAGGGGGAAAGGAAAAACTGTTTTTT,CASRDGTGGKEKLFF
few,TRBJ1-3,TRBD1,TRBV18,TGTGCCAGCTCGCCCGAAACAGGGGGCTTTCGGTTT,CASSPETGGFRF
-,TRBJ1-4,TRBD1,TRBV19,TGTGCCAGTAGCTCCCCAAGGGGGCCAACTAATGAAAAACTGTTTTTT,CASSSPRGPTNEKLFF
-,TRBJ1-2,TRBD1,TRBV19,TGTGCCAGTGGCGACAGGGGCCCCCTCTATGGCTACACCTTC,CASGDRGPLYGYTF
-,TRBJ2-1,TRBD2,TRBV5-1,TGCGCCAGCAGCGGGGGGGGACTAGCGGGGGCCGCCTACAATGAGCAGTTCTTC,CASSGGGLAGAAYNEQFF
-,TRBJ1-5,-,TRBV5-8,TGTGCCAGCAAACCTAGCTTTGGGGGGATGGGTCAGCCCCAGCATTTT,CASKPSFGGMGQPQHF
-,TRBJ1-2,TRBD1,TRBV5-1,TGCGCCAGCAGCCCTATAGACAGGGACTATGGCTACACCTTC,CASSPIDRDYGYTF
-,TRBJ2-2,-,TRBV28,TGTGCCAGCAGTTTATTCGCAGACACCGGGGAGCTGTTTTTT,CASSLFADTGELFF
-,TRBJ2-5,-,TRBV2,TGTGCCAGCAGTCCTCATCCGGAGGGGACCCAGTACTTC,CASSPHPEGTQYF
-,TRBJ1-3,TRBD1,TRBV4-2,TGTGCCAGCAGCCCGGATCTAGATGGGACAGCTCTGCCCAATTTT,CASSPDLDGTALPNF
-,TRBJ2-7,-,TRBV25-1,TGTGCCAGCAGGCGGGAAAAGGAGTACTTC,CASRREKEYF
-,TRBJ2-3,TRBD2,TRBV6-1,TGTGCCAGCAGTGAAATTGGGCGGGGGTCGGATACGCAGTATTTT,CASSEIGRGSDTQYF
-,TRBJ2-3,TRBD1,TRBV30,TGTGCCTGGAGACAACTCATCCACCCCGGGACAGGGGGCGCCGTTAGCACAGATACGCAGTATTTT,CAWRQLIHPGTGGAVSTDTQYF
-,TRBJ1-1,-,TRBV7-8,TGTGCCAGCAGCTTTTCAACAGGTAACACTGAAGCTTTCTTT,CASSFSTGNTEAFF
-,TRBJ1-2,-,TRBV28,TGTGCCAGCAGGGCCGATCCCCCTTATTATGGCTACACCTTC,CASRADPPYYGYTF
few,TRBJ1-2,-,TRBV10-3,TGTGCCATCAGTGACAGGGGCGACTATGGCTACACCTTC,CAISDRGDYGYTF
-,TRBJ1-2,-,TRBV6-1,TGTGCCAGTTGGCGGAATAACTATGGCTACACCTTC,CASWRNNYGYTF
-,TRBJ2-1,-,TRBV14,TGTGCCAGCAGCCGGGCTAACTACAATGAGCAGTTCTTC,CASSRANYNEQFF
few,TRBJ2-1,TRBD2,TRBV7-3,TGTGCCAGCAGCTTAAAATACGCGGGGGGGCTTGGTGAGCAGTTCTTC,CASSLKYAGGLGEQFF
once,TRBJ1-5,-,TRBV4-3,TGCGCCAGCAGCCAAGCCAGGGATCAGCCCCAGCATTTT,CASSQARDQPQHF
once,TRBJ2-6,TRBD2,TRBV29-1,TGCAGCGTTGCTGGACTAGCTGGGGCCAACGTCCTGACTTTC,CSVAGLAGANVLTF
-,TRBJ2-1,-,TRBV7-8,TGTGCCAGCAGCTTAGGTGGGTTCGACTTGGATGAGCAGTTCTTC,CASSLGGFDLDEQFF
-,TRBJ1-4,-,TRBV4-3,TGCGCCAGCAGCCAAGATGGTGCGGGGGTTCGGGAAAAACTGTTTTTT,CASSQDGAGVREKLFF
-,TRBJ1-5,TRBD1,TRBV7-8,TGTGCCAGCAGCTTAAGCGACAGGGAACGGCCCCAGCATTTT,CASSLSDRERPQHF
-,TRBJ1-4,TRBD1,TRBV10-3,TGTGCCATCAGTGAGACCGGGGCGGACAGGGGGTTCGCAAAACTGTTTTTT,CAISETGADRGFAKLFF
-,TRBJ2-1,-,TRBV9,TGTGCCAGCAGCGAGGGGGTTCTAGTTGGGACCTACAATGAGCAGTTCTTC,CASSEGVLVGTYNEQFF
-,TRBJ2-2,TRBD2,TRBV7-3,TGTGCCAGCAGCTTAGCGGGGGGGAACACCGGGGAGCTGTTTTTT,CASSLAGGNTGELFF
-,TRBJ2-5,-,TRBV10-3,TGTGCCATCAGTGCTCAGTCCCAAGAGACCCAGTACTTC,CAISAQSQETQYF
-,TRBJ2-5,-,TRBV28,TGTGCCAGCAGGGTCCGGGGTAAACAAGAGACCCAGTACTTC,CASRVRGKQETQYF
few,TRBJ2-4,-,TRBV28,TGTGCCAGCAGCTCACCCGACAGGGAGAGTAGGGGGGAGTACTTC,CASSSPDRESRGEYF
-,TRBJ1-2,-,TRBV5-6,TGTGCCAGCAGCGAGGTCGCCAAGGAGTATGGCTACACCTTC,CASSEVAKEYGYTF
-,TRBJ2-3,TRBD1,TRBV7-9,TGTGCCAGCAGCTCGGGACAGGGCGCAGATACGCAGTATTTT,CASSSGQGADTQYF
-,TRBJ2-2,-,TRBV7-2,TGTGCCAGCAGCTTAGAGCGGCGCACCGGGGAGCTGTTTTTT,CASSLERRTGELFF
-,TRBJ1-4,TRBD1,TRBV19,TGTGCCAGTAGTATTGGGACAGGGGGCCGGAATGAAAAACTGTTTTTT,CASSIGTGGRNEKLFF
-,TRBJ2-4,TRBD2,TRBV11-2,TGTGCCAGCAGCCGACTAGCGGGGGGTTTCCCCAAAAACATTCAGTACTTC,CASSRLAGGFPKNIQYF
once,TRBJ1-5,TRBD1,TRBV28,TGTGCCAGCAGTTCGGACAGGGAGTATAGCAATCAGCCCCAGCATTTT,CASSSDREYSNQPQHF
-,TRBJ2-1,-,TRBV5-1,TGCGCCAGCAGCTTGGTATCGGAGATGAACAATGAGCAGTTCTTC,CASSLVSEMNNEQFF
-,TRBJ2-7,TRBD1,TRBV28,TGTGCCAGCAGTTTACCCGGGACAGGGACCTACGAGCAGTACTTC,CASSLPGTGTYEQYF
few,TRBJ1-2,TRBD1,TRBV4-1,TGCGCCAGCAGCCCTCGGACAGGGCTCTATGGCTACACCTTC,CASSPRTGLYGYTF
-,TRBJ1-1,-,TRBV27,TGTGCCAGTCGGACAATAAGTCAGGCTTTCTTT,CASRTISQAFF
-,TRBJ2-1,-,TRBV7-8,TGTGCCAGCAGCTTACGAATAGCGTCCTACAATGAGCAGTTCTTC,CASSLRIASYNEQFF